This T cell receptor beta chain was sequenced in a study of T cell responses to AZD1222 COVID-19 vaccine. Repertoires were generated with immunoSEQ multiplex PCR, while TCRdb's copy carries only in-frame clones and drops some. The repertoire holds 150,000 to 200,000 clones, just over 90% seen once, with under 1.2% in the top ten. This CDR3 is built from 15 residues. Trimming removed 7 bases from V and 1 base from J, with 16 bases in between. Germline loops: CDR1 MNHEY, CDR2 SVGAGI. The starting material was peripheral blood, obtained 28 days after the second AZD1222 dose. The chain employs TRBV6-5 and TRBJ1-1; D call uncertain. The receptor comes from an adult who received the AZD1222 COVID-19 vaccine. CDR3 nucleotides: TGTGCCAGCACCCAAATAACGGGAGGGAACACTGAAGCTTTCTTT. Translation: CASTQITGGNTEAFF.